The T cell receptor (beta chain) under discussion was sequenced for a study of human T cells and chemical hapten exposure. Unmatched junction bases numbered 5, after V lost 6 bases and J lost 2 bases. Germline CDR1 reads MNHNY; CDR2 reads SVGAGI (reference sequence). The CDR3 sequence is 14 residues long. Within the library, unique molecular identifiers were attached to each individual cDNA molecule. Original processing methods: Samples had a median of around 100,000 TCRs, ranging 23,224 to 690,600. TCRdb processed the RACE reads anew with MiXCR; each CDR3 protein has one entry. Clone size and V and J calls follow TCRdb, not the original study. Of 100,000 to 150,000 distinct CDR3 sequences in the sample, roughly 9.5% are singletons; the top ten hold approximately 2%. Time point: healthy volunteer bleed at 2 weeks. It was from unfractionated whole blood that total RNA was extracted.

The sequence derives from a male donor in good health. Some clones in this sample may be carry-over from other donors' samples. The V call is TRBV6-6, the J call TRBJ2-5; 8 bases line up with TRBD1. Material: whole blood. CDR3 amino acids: CASSNRGSQETQYF. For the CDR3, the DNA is TGTGCCAGCAGCAACAGGGGGTCACAAGAGACCCAGTACTTC.